These T cell receptor beta chains were read from a single sample in a study of monozygotic twins with inflammatory bowel disease. One entry per CDR3 protein, without DNA, is what TCRdb gives after re-calling the 5' RACE reads. This sample's clone table lists approximately 330,000 distinct CDR3 sequences. Sequencing was carried out using blood. The source of these receptors is a human donor with ulcerative colitis or Crohn's disease, or a healthy co-twin of an affected twin (not recorded which). CDR3s include the opening cysteine and the closing phenylalanine or tryptophan. Each record gives: CDR3 protein, V gene, J gene.

CASSGGMNTEAFF	TRBV18	TRBJ1-1
CASSEQGQGYGYTF	TRBV2	TRBJ1-2
CATAQTGKETQYF	TRBV2	TRBJ2-5
CASTDSSAEQYF	TRBV5-1	TRBJ2-7
CASSFKGAEETQYF	TRBV5-1	TRBJ2-5
CASSPDSYGYTF	TRBV5-1	TRBJ1-2
CASSTPSGFSYNEQFF	TRBV19	TRBJ2-1
CATSRDFSSCTF	TRBV15	TRBJ1-2
CATLEGIRGYTF	TRBV10-3	TRBJ1-2
CSARDVDHSPLHF	TRBV20-1	TRBJ1-6
CASISGQAAGGYTF	TRBV6-1	TRBJ1-2
CASSVFDSPTDTQYF	TRBV9	TRBJ2-3
CASSSGTVAYNGQFF	TRBV5-1	TRBJ2-1
CASSPTRPNTEAFF	TRBV18	TRBJ1-1
CASSLPLDSSSYNEQFF	TRBV5-1	TRBJ2-1
CSARDRGGKVDTQYF	TRBV20-1	TRBJ2-3
CASSLGGSPHEQYF	TRBV5-1	TRBJ2-7
CSAQDRGDSYEQYF	TRBV20-1	TRBJ2-7
CASSLMQGDSPLHF	TRBV12-3/TRBV12-4	TRBJ1-6
CSVTQGYNYGYTF	TRBV29-1	TRBJ1-2
CSARGRLTYEQYF	TRBV20-1	TRBJ2-7
CASSLEYGGSAEAFF	TRBV5-1	TRBJ1-1
CASSSGLYTDTQYF	TRBV5-1	TRBJ2-3
CASSLSAGSYEQYF	TRBV12-3/TRBV12-4	TRBJ2-7
CASSLTDREGYGYTF	TRBV28	TRBJ1-2
CASSLGQGVTEAFF	TRBV12-3/TRBV12-4	TRBJ1-1
CASSPRPGGGTDTQYF	TRBV12-3/TRBV12-4	TRBJ2-3
CASSFLQGAGEKLFF	TRBV12-3/TRBV12-4	TRBJ1-4
CSASEVDGSYNEQFF	TRBV20-1	TRBJ2-1
CASKRGTGARGEQFF	TRBV19	TRBJ2-1
CASSFASVREKLFF	TRBV7-9	TRBJ1-4
CASSLRGTRDTQYF	TRBV28	TRBJ2-3
CASSLDRRPDTQYF	TRBV5-1	TRBJ2-3
CASSLRLAGGLSEQFF	TRBV5-1	TRBJ2-1
CASSLLAGGSITGELFF	TRBV12-3/TRBV12-4	TRBJ2-2
CASSYGFGGGDLGTEAFF	TRBV6-5	TRBJ1-1
CSVEVQATDTQYF	TRBV29-1	TRBJ2-3
CASSPGVVTDTQYF	TRBV5-1	TRBJ2-3
CASSEEMVREETQYF	TRBV2	TRBJ2-5
CASSEAGSGYNEQFF	TRBV2	TRBJ2-1
CASNPRTGSSDTQYF	TRBV27	TRBJ2-3
CASSMTVPSGANVLTF	TRBV19	TRBJ2-6